This T cell receptor (beta chain) was observed in a study of T cells after yellow fever vaccination. Making TCR cDNA involved 5'RACE template switching, which added UMIs and a universal primer site. TCRdb reanalysed the 5' RACE reads using MiXCR and keeps one entry per CDR3 protein. This sample has hundreds of thousands of distinct CDR3 sequences, with 8% to 10% found just once. The V and J ends lost 2 bases and 5 bases, in that order; junction bases with no gene match: 4. CDR1 is MGHDK, CDR2 SYGVNS, per germline. This CDR3 is 15 amino acids long. Study-wide results and limits: Booster samples showed a return of most primary-vaccination clones (around 96% CD4, approximately 90% CD8). A weaker secondary response peaked on day 5, the primary on day 15.

Notes on this clonotype: Antigen unknown.

V usage is TRBV25-1 and J usage is TRBJ1-4; 8 nucleotides align to TRBD1. Sequenced here: PBMCs, sampled on the day of the first yellow fever vaccination. This clonotype was obtained from a man aged 18 to 35 who received the YFV17D yellow fever vaccine. The CDR3 coding sequence is TGTGCCAGCAGTGAAGGGGACAGGTGGAATGAAAAACTGTTTTTT. It yields the protein CASSEGDRWNEKLFF.